This TCR beta chain was observed in a study of somatic mutations in cytotoxic T cells in rheumatoid arthritis. Across the whole study: There were some V beta antibody-stained T-cell populations flow-sorted at nearly 100% purity, and these included V beta1+ cells sequenced for TCRB.

TCRdb's copy holds only in-frame clones and misses some; the assay was immunoSEQ multiplex PCR. The top ten hold about 10% of the sample, which has 15,000 to 20,000 clones, roughly four fifths seen once. Study findings and constraints: Per patient, the largest CD8+ clone was found to exceed 20% of CD8+ cells in about an eighth of the roughly 65 cases. There was no significant difference in CD8+ T-cell clonality between rheumatoid arthritis patients and age-matched healthy controls.

Worth noting for this clone: Its antigen is not identified.

Of the blood donors acting as healthy controls, around 60% were female, and their median age was 56 years (range about 20-80). The V gene's germline CDR1 is ENHRY and CDR2 SYGVKD. V lost 2 bases and J lost 0; bases outside the gene matches: 10. The CDR3 runs 18 residues. The chain recombines TRBV10-3 with TRBJ2-3; TRBD2 matches at 8 bases. The TCR originated in a woman between 50 and 59 years old in good health. Material: CD8+ T cells sorted from blood. As DNA, the CDR3 is TGTGCCATCAGTGAGCGTGGGACTAGTGAAACTAGCACAGATACGCAGTATTTT. It translates to CAISERGTSETSTDTQYF.